This T cell receptor beta chain was identified in a study of T cell clonotyping in hematopoietic cell transplantation. Findings of the study overall: Recipient TCR diversity dropped after transplant; expanded clonotypes rose from day 30 to 180. Without cell sorting, CD4 versus CD8 contributions remain unresolved. Higher Inverse Simpson Index values in graft donor and pretransplant recipient predicted broader posttransplant TCR diversity.

The CDR3 contains 13 residues. Points on this clone: Its antigen remains unknown.

Samples: about 28 days before transplant, then days 30, 100 and 180 after. TCRdb keeps only in-frame clones here, not all; method: immunoSEQ multiplex PCR. In the table there are thousands of clones, 98% of which are singletons. The chain has TRBV21-1 and TRBJ1-6. TRBV21-1 represents a pseudogene. The clonotype comes from a male patient aged 55 to 69 who had an allogeneic stem cell transplant from a related donor, so the T cells may come from the graft donor. Some clones in this sample may be carry-over from other donors' samples. The sample consisted of PBMCs, taken 30 days after allogeneic stem cell transplant. The CDR3 loop reads CASSKDRATTLHF. CDR3 nucleotides: TGTGCCAGCAGCAAAGATAGGGCTACGACCCTCCACTTT.